This T cell receptor (beta chain) was sequenced in a study of OX40 agonist ivuxolimab in advanced cancers. Study at large: The drug used for patients, ivuxolimab, was an agonistic anti-OX40 (CD134) antibody.

The investigators sampled blood at baseline, at cycle 4 day 1, and at cycle 7 day 1. Germline CDR1 and CDR2: MNHEY and SMNVEV (reference sequence). The CDR3 is made up of 17 amino acids. V lost 3 bases, J lost 6 bases, and 18 bases lay in between. Here immunoSEQ multiplex PCR was the method, and the copy in TCRdb shows in-frame clones only, minus some. The table has tens of thousands of clones, 80% to 90% seen once. The chain links TRBV27 to TRBJ1-6; D unclear. This clonotype was sampled from an adult with an advanced solid tumor such as melanoma, head and neck, liver or kidney cancer. The material sequenced was CD4+ or CD8+ T cells sorted from blood, taken in a trial of the OX40 agonist ivuxolimab. The DNA for the CDR3 is TGTGCCAGCAGTTTGTCGACATTACTAAGCTCTAATTCACCCCTCCACTTT. Its translation is CASSLSTLLSSNSPLHF.